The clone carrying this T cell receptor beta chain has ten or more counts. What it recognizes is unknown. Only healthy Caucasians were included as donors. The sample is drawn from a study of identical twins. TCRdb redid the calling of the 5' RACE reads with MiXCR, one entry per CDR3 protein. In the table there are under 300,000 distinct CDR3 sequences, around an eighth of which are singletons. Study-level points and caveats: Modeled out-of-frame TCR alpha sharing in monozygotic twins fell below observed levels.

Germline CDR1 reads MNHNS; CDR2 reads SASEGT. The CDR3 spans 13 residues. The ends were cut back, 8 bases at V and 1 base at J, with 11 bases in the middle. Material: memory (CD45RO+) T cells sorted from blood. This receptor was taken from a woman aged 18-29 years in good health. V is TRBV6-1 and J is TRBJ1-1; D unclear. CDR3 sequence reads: CASPDPQNTEAFF. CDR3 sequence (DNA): TGTGCCAGCCCCGACCCCCAGAACACTGAAGCTTTCTTT.